The sequence of this T cell receptor beta chain was determined in a study of PD-L1 blockade in urothelial cancer. Study summary: Patients had been given 0 to 3 earlier chemotherapy regimens. Median blood clonality was roughly 0.074, with 75,000 to 90,000 unique TCRs.

As to time point: peripheral blood 6 weeks after treatment start. Between 1 and 8 samples, pretreatment and on-treatment, were given by each patient. This CDR3 contains 15 residues. The V gene end was trimmed by 5 bases and the J gene end by 7 bases; junction bases not matched to a gene: 13. Germline-derived CDR1 and CDR2 are SGHAT and FQDESV (reference sequence). A single count supports this clone. The method was immunoSEQ multiplex PCR; TCRdb's version includes in-frame clones alone and lacks a portion of them. The repertoire consists of some 120,000 clones, with 85% to 90% occurring once and the leading ten covering 1.7%.

This TCR derives from a man between 60 and 75 years old with urothelial cancer. The source was PBMCs, collected around atezolizumab (anti-PD-L1) treatment. V and J are TRBV11-1 and TRBJ2-5; 7 bases match TRBD1. The DNA for the CDR3 is TGTGCCAGCAGCCTCACAGGGGAAACCTCAGGGACCCAGTACTTC. Its protein product is CASSLTGETSGTQYF.